This TCR beta chain stems from a study of cytomegalovirus exposure and HLA in healthy donors. The PCR had 60 Vbeta and 13 Jbeta primers. Profiled with immunoSEQ multiplex PCR; TCRdb holds only in-frame clones, not every one. The sample comprises around 170,000 clones, 75% to 85% of which are singletons, and 0.7% to 0.95% rests with the top ten. Regarding this clone: Antigen unknown.

Study results and caveats: A previous analysis found most TCR beta V segments productive roughly 87% or roughly 30% of the time.

The germline V and J ends were trimmed by 5 bases and 2 bases, with 17 bases remaining between them. CDR3 size: 16 residues. Germline-derived CDR1 and CDR2 are SEHNR and FQNEAQ (reference sequence). The TCR originated in a woman between 18 and 29 years old in good health and CMV-seronegative. The chain joins TRBV7-9 to TRBJ2-3, with a possible D match to TRBD2 (5 bases). Source material: PBMCs. CDR3 sequence: CASSPEEGRITDTQYF. Here the CDR3 DNA reads TGTGCCAGCAGCCCAGAAGAGGGAAGGATCACAGATACGCAGTATTTT.